These T cell receptor beta chains were read from a single sample in a study of shared T cell receptors in the human thymus. Only in-frame clones appear in the TCRdb table, and some are missing; sequencing was by immunoSEQ multiplex PCR. Among hundreds of thousands of clones listed, roughly 86% were seen once. These data are also associated with another study on human thymus T cells.

Sequenced material: thymocytes. The receptors stem from a boy under two years old with a congenital heart defect. Each CDR3 is given with its conserved first and last residue. Each record gives: J gene, clone size, CDR3 length, V gene, CDR3 protein. The size entry is marked missing in some rows and otherwise reads once, few, many or a size class.

J: TRBJ1-4
size: .
length: 15
V: TRBV27
CDR3: CASSLSGGHNEKLFF

J: TRBJ1-2
size: .
length: 19
V: TRBV4-3
CDR3: CASSQDLEKGDRGPYGYTF

J: TRBJ1-5
size: .
length: 17
V: TRBV28
CDR3: CASKLSRDRVSNQPQHF

J: TRBJ2-7
size: .
length: 16
V: TRBV28
CDR3: CASSSARDYGAYEQYF

J: TRBJ2-4
size: .
length: 14
V: TRBV11-3
CDR3: CASSSTQGQNIQYF

J: TRBJ1-5
size: few
length: 13
V: TRBV21-1
CDR3: CASSPRGNQPQHF

J: TRBJ2-7
size: .
length: 15
V: TRBV7-2
CDR3: CASSCRGTGIYEQYF

J: TRBJ2-2
size: .
length: 16
V: TRBV5-8
CDR3: CASSLGDRVRDGELFF

J: TRBJ2-2
size: few
length: 17
V: TRBV28
CDR3: CASSLARPGVNTGELFF

J: TRBJ2-5
size: .
length: 15
V: TRBV29-1
CDR3: CSVEGDRGYQETQYF

J: .
size: .
length: 14
V: TRBV14
CDR3: CASSHPGLAYEQYF

J: TRBJ1-1
size: few
length: 14
V: TRBV10-3
CDR3: CAISEVQGNTEAFF

J: TRBJ2-1
size: .
length: 17
V: TRBV7-8
CDR3: CASSLDHAGAYYNEQFF

J: TRBJ2-3
size: .
length: 19
V: TRBV7-2
CDR3: CASSFGQFGWLAGTDTQYF

J: TRBJ1-2
size: .
length: 13
V: TRBV28
CDR3: CASRPGGVRGYTF

J: TRBJ1-6
size: once
length: 16
V: TRBV7-8
CDR3: CASSLPRQGLNSPLHF

J: TRBJ2-7
size: .
length: 15
V: TRBV7-9
CDR3: CASSLKQGDNYEQYF

J: TRBJ2-3
size: few
length: 13
V: TRBV5-1
CDR3: CASSLFLTDTQYF

J: TRBJ2-7
size: .
length: 13
V: TRBV6-1
CDR3: CASSGTDRSEQYF

J: TRBJ2-3
size: .
length: 16
V: TRBV29-1
CDR3: CSVERGRDREGDTQYF

J: TRBJ2-7
size: .
length: 15
V: TRBV2
CDR3: CASSVTGDLFDEQYF

J: TRBJ1-2
size: .
length: 14
V: TRBV4-3
CDR3: CASSQDRDSQGYTF

J: TRBJ1-1
size: once
length: 11
V: TRBV11-2
CDR3: CASSLASEAFF

J: TRBJ1-2
size: .
length: 16
V: TRBV30
CDR3: CAWRALPGQGDYGYTF

J: TRBJ2-7
size: .
length: 18
V: TRBV28
CDR3: CASSLFRQGRGSSYEQYF

J: TRBJ2-5
size: .
length: 11
V: TRBV5-8
CDR3: CATRDTETQYF

J: TRBJ1-1
size: .
length: 17
V: TRBV5-1
CDR3: CASSYRKQGPTRAEAFF

J: TRBJ2-7
size: .
length: 15
V: TRBV19
CDR3: CASSISGGDRYEQYF

J: TRBJ2-3
size: .
length: 15
V: TRBV19
CDR3: CASSPLAGAADTQYF

J: TRBJ2-7
size: few
length: 13
V: TRBV30
CDR3: CAWKGGPTYEQYF

J: TRBJ2-5
size: .
length: 14
V: TRBV4-3
CDR3: CASSQDGGTSGRHF

J: TRBJ2-1
size: .
length: 15
V: TRBV5-4
CDR3: CASIAGESDHNEQFF

J: TRBJ1-5
size: once
length: 10
V: TRBV10-1
CDR3: CASTRQPQHF

J: TRBJ1-1
size: .
length: 16
V: TRBV28
CDR3: CASSLRGQGWGTEAFF

J: TRBJ2-1
size: .
length: 16
V: TRBV5-1
CDR3: CASSTGSGVGSNEQFF

J: TRBJ1-2
size: once
length: 13
V: TRBV28
CDR3: CASSFGDRDGYTF